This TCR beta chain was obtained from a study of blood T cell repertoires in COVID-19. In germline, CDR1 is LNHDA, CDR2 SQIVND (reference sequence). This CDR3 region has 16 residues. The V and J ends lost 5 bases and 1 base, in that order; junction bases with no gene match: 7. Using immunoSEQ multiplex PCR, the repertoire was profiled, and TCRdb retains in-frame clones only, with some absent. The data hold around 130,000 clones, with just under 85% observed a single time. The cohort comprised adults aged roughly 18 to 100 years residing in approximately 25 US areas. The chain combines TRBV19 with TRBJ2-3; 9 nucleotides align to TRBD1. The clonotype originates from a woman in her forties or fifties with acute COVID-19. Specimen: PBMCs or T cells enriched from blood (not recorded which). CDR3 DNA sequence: TGTGCCAGTAGTGCCTCGGGACAGGGTGGCACAGATACGCAGTATTTT. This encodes CASSASGQGGTDTQYF.